The sequence of this T cell receptor beta chain was determined in a study of vaccination effects on CD4 cells after COVID-19. Across the whole study: Post-vaccine specimens were collected at a median of 72 days following the second dose.

Following 10 days of culture, CD4+ T cells were isolated. Of the BNT162b2 and mRNA-1273 vaccines, participants received two doses of one or the other. Negative nucleocapsid antibody tests before and after vaccination confirmed no previous SARS-CoV-2 infection. Cultures received IL-2 medium that replaced half the medium on days 3 and 7. Assay: immunoSEQ multiplex PCR; the TCRdb copy retains only in-frame clones and omits some. The sample lists approximately 47,000 clones, about 70% occurring once. This clone was seen more than once but under ten times. Its antigen is unidentified. The sample consisted of CD4+ T cells from PBMCs cultured without peptide, taken after COVID-19 vaccination. The TCR sequence derives from a human donor who received a COVID-19 vaccine.

In DNA form, the CDR3 reads TGTGCCACCAGTGATTTGACAGCTAATGGCTACACCTTC. This encodes CATSDLTANGYTF. The chain uses TRBV24-1 and TRBJ1-2, with no clear D. V was shortened by 0 bases and J by 6 bases, with 7 bases between the two germline ends. There are 13 residues in the CDR3. Germline lookup yields CDR1 KGHDR and CDR2 SFDVKD.